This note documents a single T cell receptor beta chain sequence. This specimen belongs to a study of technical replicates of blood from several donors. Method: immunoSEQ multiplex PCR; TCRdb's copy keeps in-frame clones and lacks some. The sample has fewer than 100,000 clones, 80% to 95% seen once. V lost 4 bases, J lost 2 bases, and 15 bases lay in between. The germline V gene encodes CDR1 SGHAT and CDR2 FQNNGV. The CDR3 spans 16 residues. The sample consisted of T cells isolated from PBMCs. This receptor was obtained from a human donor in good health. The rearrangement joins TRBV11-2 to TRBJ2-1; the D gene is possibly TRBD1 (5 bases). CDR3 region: CASSSSSRAPYNEQFF. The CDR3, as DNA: TGTGCCAGCAGCTCATCATCCAGGGCCCCCTACAATGAGCAGTTCTTC.